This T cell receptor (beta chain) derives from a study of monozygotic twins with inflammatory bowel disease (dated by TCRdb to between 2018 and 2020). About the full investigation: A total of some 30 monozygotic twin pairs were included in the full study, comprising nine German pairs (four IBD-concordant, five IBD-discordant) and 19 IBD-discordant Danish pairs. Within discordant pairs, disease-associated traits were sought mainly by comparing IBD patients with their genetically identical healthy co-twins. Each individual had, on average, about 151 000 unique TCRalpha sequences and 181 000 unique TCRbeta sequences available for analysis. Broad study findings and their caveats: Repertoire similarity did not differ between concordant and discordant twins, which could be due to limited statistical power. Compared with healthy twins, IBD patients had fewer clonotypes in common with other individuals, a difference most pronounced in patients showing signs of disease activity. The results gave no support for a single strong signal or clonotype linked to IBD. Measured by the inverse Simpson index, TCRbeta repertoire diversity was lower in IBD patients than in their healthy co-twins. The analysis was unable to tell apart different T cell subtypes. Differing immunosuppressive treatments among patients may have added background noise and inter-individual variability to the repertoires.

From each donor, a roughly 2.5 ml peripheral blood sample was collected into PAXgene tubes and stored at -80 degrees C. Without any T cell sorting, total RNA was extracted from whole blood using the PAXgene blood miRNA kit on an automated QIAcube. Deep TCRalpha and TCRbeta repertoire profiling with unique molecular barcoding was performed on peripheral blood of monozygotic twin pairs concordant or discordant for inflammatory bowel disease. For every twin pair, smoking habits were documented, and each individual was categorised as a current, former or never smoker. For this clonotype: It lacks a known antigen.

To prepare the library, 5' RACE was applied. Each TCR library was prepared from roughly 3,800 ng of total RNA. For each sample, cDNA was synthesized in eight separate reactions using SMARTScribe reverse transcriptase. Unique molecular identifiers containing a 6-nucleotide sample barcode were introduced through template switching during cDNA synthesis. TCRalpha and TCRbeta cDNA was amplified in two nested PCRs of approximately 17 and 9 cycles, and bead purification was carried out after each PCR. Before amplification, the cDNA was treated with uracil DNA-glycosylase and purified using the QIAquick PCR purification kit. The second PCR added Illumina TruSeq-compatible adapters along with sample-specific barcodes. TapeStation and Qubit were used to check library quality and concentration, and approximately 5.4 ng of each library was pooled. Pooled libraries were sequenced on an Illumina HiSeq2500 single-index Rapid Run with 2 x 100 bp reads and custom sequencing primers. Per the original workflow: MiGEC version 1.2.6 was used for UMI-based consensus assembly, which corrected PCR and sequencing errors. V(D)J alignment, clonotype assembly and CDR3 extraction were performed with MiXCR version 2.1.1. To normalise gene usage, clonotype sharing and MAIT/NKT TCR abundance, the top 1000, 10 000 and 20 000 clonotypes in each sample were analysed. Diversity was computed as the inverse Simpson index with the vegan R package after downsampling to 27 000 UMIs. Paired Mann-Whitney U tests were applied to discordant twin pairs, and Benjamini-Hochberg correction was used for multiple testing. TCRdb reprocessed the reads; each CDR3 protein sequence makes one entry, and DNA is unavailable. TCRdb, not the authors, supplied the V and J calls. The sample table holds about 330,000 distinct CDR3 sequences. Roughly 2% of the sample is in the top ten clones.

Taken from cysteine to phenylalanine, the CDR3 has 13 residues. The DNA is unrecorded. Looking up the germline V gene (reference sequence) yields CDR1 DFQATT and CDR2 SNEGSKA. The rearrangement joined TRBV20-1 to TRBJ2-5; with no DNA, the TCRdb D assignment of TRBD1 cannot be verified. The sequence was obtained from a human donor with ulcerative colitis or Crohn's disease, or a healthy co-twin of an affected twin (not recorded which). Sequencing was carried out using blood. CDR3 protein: CSAPDRGVETQYF.